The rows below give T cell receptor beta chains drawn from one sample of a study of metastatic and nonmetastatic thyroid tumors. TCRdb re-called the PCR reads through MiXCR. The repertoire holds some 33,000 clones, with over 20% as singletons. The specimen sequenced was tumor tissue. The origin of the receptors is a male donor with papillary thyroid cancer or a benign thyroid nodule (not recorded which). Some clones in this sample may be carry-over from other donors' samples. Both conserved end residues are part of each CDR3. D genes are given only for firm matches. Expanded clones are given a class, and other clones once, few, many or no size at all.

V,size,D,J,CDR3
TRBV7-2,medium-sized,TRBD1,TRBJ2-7,CASTRDRGVYEQYF
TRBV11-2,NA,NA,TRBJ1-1,CASSLGRGAGNTEAFF
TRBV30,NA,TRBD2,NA,CAWRTSGRRSGSCNEQFF
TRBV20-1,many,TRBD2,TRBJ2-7,CSATPVTSGKLYEQYF
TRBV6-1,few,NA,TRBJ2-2,CASIQITVELFF
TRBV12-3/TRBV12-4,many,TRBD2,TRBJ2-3,CASSGTRLPDTQYF
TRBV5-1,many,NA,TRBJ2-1,CASLGLSNEQFF
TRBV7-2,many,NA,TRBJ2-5,CASSFRREETQYF
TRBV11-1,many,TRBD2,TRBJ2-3,CASSVGPASGVTDTQYF
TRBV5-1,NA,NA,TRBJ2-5,CASSSDSLETQYF
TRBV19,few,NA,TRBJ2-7,CASSPGWSEQYF
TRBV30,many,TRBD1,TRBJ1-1,CAWRGQGMNTEAFF
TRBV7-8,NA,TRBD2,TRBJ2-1,CASSTARLAGGENEQFF
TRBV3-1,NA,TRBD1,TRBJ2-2,CVSSQGQGISGELFF
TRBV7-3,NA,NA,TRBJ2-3,CASSLKGPRGDLDTQYF
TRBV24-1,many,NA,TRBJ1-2,CATSSRSSNYGYTF
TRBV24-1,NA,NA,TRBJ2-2,CATSDFAGGGGELFF
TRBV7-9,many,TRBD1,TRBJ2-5,CASSYPGQGAETQYF
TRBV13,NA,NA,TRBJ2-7,CASSSRWGRSAYEQYF
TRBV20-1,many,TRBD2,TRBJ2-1,CSARGILAGEPYNEQFF
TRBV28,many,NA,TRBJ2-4,CASTTTRQAKNIQYF
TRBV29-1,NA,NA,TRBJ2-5,CSVDRVRETQYF
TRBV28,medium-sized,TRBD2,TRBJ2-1,CASSPGGLAGDNEQFF
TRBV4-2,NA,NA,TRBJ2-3,CASSQVPCTDTQYF
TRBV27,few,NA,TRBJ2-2,CASSFARVTGDLFF
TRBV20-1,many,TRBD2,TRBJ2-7,CSANPGLAGTRGYEQYF
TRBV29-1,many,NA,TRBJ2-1,CSVEDLTRSYNEQFF
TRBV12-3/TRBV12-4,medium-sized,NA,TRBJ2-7,CASSSLKEGSYEQYF
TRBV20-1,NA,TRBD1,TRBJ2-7,CSATGQGNYEQYF
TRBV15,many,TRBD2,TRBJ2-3,CATSSGGLAGSLGTDTQYF
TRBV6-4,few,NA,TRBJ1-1,CANSYYGLVGTEAFF
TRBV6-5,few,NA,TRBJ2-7,CASSYSITGRNEQYF
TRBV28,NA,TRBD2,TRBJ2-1,CASTSVGLAGDYNEQFF
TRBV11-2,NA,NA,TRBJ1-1,CASTPGQPTQIPEAFF
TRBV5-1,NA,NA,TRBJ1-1,CASSLTWNTEAFF
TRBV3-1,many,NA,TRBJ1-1,CASSKRRGGTEAFF
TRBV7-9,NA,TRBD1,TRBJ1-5,CASSSGQGEQPQHF
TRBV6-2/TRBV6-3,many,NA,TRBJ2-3,CASSLTLTGPTQYF
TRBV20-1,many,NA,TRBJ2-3,CSAKRNPTTDTQYF